This passage covers 18 T cell receptor beta chains from one sample sequenced in a study of T cell responses to AZD1222 COVID-19 vaccine. Here immunoSEQ multiplex PCR was the method, and the copy in TCRdb shows in-frame clones only, minus some. The sample includes 200,000 or so clones, around 92% of them seen just once. The sample consisted of peripheral blood, taken on day 0 of AZD1222 vaccination. The receptors here all came from an adult in good health.

This clone has only a few counts. The V and J genes are TRBV23-1 and TRBJ2-7; the match to TRBD1 covers 7 bases. TRBV23-1 is known as an ORF, though its function is uncertain. The CDR3 runs 14 residues. V lost 7 bases to trimming and J lost 2 bases; unmatched junction nucleotides: 8. CDR3 loop: CASNPRDRPYEQYF. DNA for the CDR3: TGCGCCAGCAATCCCCGGGACAGACCCTACGAGCAGTACTTC.

The V and J genes are TRBV14 and TRBJ1-6; 8 nucleotides align to TRBD1. The V gene's germline CDR1 is SGHDN and CDR2 FVKESK. V shed 5 bases and J 11 bases; nucleotides not matched to a gene: 8. This CDR3 region has 14 residues. The CDR3, as DNA: TGTGCCAGCAGCTTCAGGGGGCTAGGGACACCCCTCCACTTT. This codes for CASSFRGLGTPLHF.

J is TRBJ1-4 and V is TRBV5-1; D is undetermined. From germline, CDR1 is SGHRS and CDR2 YFSETQ. The CDR3 covers 15 residues. Trimming pared 4 bases from V and 3 bases from J, leaving 13 bases between. The CDR3: CASSLDGLSNEKLFF. The DNA for the CDR3 is TGCGCCAGCAGCCTTGACGGACTCTCTAATGAAAAACTGTTTTTT.

This chain links TRBV7-2 with TRBJ2-7; TRBD2 matches 12 bases. This CDR3 is 16 amino acids long. V lost 0 bases to trimming and J lost 6 bases; unmatched junction nucleotides: 6. Germline-derived CDR1 and CDR2 are SGHTA and FQGNSA. This CDR3 is CASSLARLAGVGEQYF. In DNA, the CDR3 is TGTGCCAGCAGCTTAGCCAGACTAGCGGGAGTGGGCGAGCAGTACTTC.

The chain combines TRBV7-6 with TRBJ1-1; D may be TRBD1 (6 bases). This CDR3 comprises 16 residues. Germline values: CDR1 SGHVS, CDR2 FNYEAQ. V lost 1 base and J lost 1, with 13 bases in between. The CDR3 DNA reads TGTGCCAGCAGCTTAGTCCCGGGGGGGCCGAACACTGAAGCTTTCTTT. It is translated as CASSLVPGGPNTEAFF.

The chain recombines TRBV5-1 with TRBJ1-4, with D possibly TRBD1 on 5 matching bases. Germline V gives CDR1 SGHRS, CDR2 YFSETQ. Trimming removed 4 bases at V and 0 bases at J, with 7 bases between. The CDR3 covers 14 residues. The CDR3 coding sequence is TGCGCCAGCAGCGACAGTACAACTAATGAAAAACTGTTTTTT. It is translated as CASSDSTTNEKLFF.

The V and J genes are TRBV2 and TRBJ1-2; 8 nucleotides align to TRBD1. J lost 7 bases, V lost 3 bases, and 10 bases had no gene match. CDR3 length: 15 residues. CDR1 and CDR2 (germline): SNHLY, FYNNEI. Written as DNA, the CDR3 is TGTGCCAGCAGTGATTTGTCAGGGGGCTCTGTTGGCTACACCTTC. This encodes CASSDLSGGSVGYTF.

The gene calls are TRBV2 and TRBJ2-1; TRBD2 matches at 14 bases. With V trimmed by 3 bases and J by 6 bases, 10 bases remained unmatched. Germline loops: CDR1 SNHLY, CDR2 FYNNEI. This CDR3 has 18 residues. CDR3 loop: CASSESSMTSGGANEQFF. As DNA, the CDR3 is TGTGCCAGCAGTGAGTCCTCGATGACTAGCGGGGGGGCCAATGAGCAGTTCTTC.

The J gene is TRBJ1-5, the V gene TRBV28, with 8 bases matching TRBD1. CDR3 length: 16 amino acids. Trimming cost V 7 bases and J 2 bases; bases outside gene matches: 10. Germline lookup yields CDR1 MDHEN and CDR2 SYDVKM. Here the CDR3 DNA reads TGTGCCAGCAAGGGCAGGGGGCTGAGAGGCAATCAGCCCCAGCATTTT. Protein: CASKGRGLRGNQPQHF. Full variable domain (missing parts from reference TRBV28 and TRBJ1-5): DVKVTQSSRYLVKRTGEKVFLECVQDMDHENMFWYRQDPGLGLRLIYFSYDVKMKEKGDIPEGYSVSREKKERFSLILESASTNQTSMYLCASKGRGLRGNQPQHFGDGTRLSIL.

V usage is TRBV5-6 and J usage is TRBJ2-4; no reliable D call. The germline CDR1 and CDR2 sequences are SGHDT and YYEEEE. The V end was cut by 0 bases, the J end by 0 bases, with 7 bases between. The CDR3 has 15 amino acids. CDR3 in amino acids: CASSLAGRAKNIQYF. CDR3 in DNA: TGTGCCAGCAGCTTGGCTGGGCGAGCCAAAAACATTCAGTACTTC.

This chain connects TRBV18 to TRBJ1-2, with 7 bases aligning to TRBD1. V shed 3 bases, J shed 3 bases, and the junction held 1 base outside the gene matches. Germline CDR1 reads KGHSH; CDR2 reads LQKENI. The CDR3 extends over 13 amino acids. DNA of the CDR3: TGTGCCAGCTCACCGGGACAGCACTATGGCTACACCTTC. Its protein product is CASSPGQHYGYTF.

This clone was picked up one time. The CDR3 sequence: CASSLKVQGSYTF. For the CDR3, the DNA is TGTGCCAGCAGTTTAAAAGTACAGGGAAGCTACACCTTC. This chain connects TRBV12-3 or TRBV12-4 to TRBJ1-2, with D perhaps TRBD1 (6 bases). Trimming stripped 2 bases from V and 9 bases from J, with 13 bases between. This CDR3 is built from 13 residues.

The rearrangement links TRBV5-7 to TRBJ2-1; 10 nucleotides align to TRBD1. TRBV5-7 is an ORF, and what it does is uncertain. This CDR3 contains 17 residues. V shed 5 bases and J 10 bases; nucleotides not matched to a gene: 18. The CDR3 DNA follows: TGTGCCAGCAGACCCACCAGTCCGGGACAGGGGTTGGGCGAGCAGTTCTTC. Protein product: CASRPTSPGQGLGEQFF.

The rearrangement joins TRBV7-6 to TRBJ1-2; D is uncertain. The V gene's germline CDR1 is SGHVS and CDR2 FNYEAQ. Trimming pared 4 bases from V and 7 bases from J, leaving 10 bases between. This CDR3 has 12 amino acids. In DNA form, the CDR3 reads TGTGCCAGCAGCTCCCTTGCCTCTGGCTACACCTTC. Protein sequence: CASSSLASGYTF.

On this clone itself: A much larger clone differs by one base, so this may be a read error. The chain couples TRBV29-1 to TRBJ1-1, with 7 bases lining up with TRBD1. The germline V gene encodes CDR1 SQVTM and CDR2 ANQGSEA. CDR3 size: 15 residues. The V gene end was trimmed by 4 bases and the J gene end by 0 bases; junction bases not matched to a gene: 8. CDR3 loop: CSVVGGGGVNTEAFF. The CDR3 DNA follows: TGCAGCGTTGTAGGGGGCGGGGGGGTGAACACTGAAGCTTTCTTT. Complete variable domain (other parts from reference TRBV29-1 and TRBJ1-1): SAVISQKPSRDICQRGTSLTIQCQVDSQVTMMFWYRQQPGQSLTLIATANQGSEATYESGFVIDKFPISRPNLTFSTLTVSNMSPEDSSIYLCSVVGGGGVNTEAFFGQGTRLTVV.

The chain recombines TRBV6-5 with TRBJ1-6; D is undetermined. The CDR3 totals 15 residues. The V and J ends lost 0 bases and 6 bases respectively, with 9 bases between them. Germline assignment: CDR1 MNHEY and CDR2 SVGAGI. In DNA form, the CDR3 reads TGTGCCAGCAGTTACTCGGTCCGGGGTAATTCACCCCTCCACTTT. This encodes CASSYSVRGNSPLHF.

This sequence joins TRBV11-1 and TRBJ2-7; D call uncertain. V was trimmed by 4 bases and J by 9 bases, leaving 16 bases between them. Germline V gene data show CDR1 as SGHAT and CDR2 as FQDESV (reference sequence). The CDR3 is 13 residues long. The CDR3 sequence: CASSSAERGRQYF. The CDR3 nucleotides are TGTGCCAGCAGCTCAGCCGAGAGAGGTCGGCAGTACTTC.

The chain uses TRBV5-1 and TRBJ2-1, with D tentatively TRBD1 or TRBD2 (6 bases each). CDR1 and CDR2 (germline): SGHRS, YFSETQ. Trimming cost V 0 bases and J 8 bases, with 18 bases left between them. This CDR3 has 16 amino acids. In DNA, the CDR3 is TGCGCCAGCAGCTTGGAGGGGGGATTCGGTTTTGATGAGCAGTTCTTC. Its translation: CASSLEGGFGFDEQFF.